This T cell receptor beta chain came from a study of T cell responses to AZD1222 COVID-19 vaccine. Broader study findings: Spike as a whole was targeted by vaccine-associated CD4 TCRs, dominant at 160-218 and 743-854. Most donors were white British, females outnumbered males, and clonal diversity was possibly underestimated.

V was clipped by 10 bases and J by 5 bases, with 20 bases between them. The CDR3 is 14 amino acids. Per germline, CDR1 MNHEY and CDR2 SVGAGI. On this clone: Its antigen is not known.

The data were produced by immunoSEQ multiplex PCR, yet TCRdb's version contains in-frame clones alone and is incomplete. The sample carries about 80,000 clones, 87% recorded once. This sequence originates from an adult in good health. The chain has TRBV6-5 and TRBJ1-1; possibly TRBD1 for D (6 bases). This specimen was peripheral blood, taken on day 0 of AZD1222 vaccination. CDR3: CATSTKGGLTEAFF. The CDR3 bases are TGTGCCACTTCCACTAAAGGGGGATTGACTGAAGCTTTCTTT.